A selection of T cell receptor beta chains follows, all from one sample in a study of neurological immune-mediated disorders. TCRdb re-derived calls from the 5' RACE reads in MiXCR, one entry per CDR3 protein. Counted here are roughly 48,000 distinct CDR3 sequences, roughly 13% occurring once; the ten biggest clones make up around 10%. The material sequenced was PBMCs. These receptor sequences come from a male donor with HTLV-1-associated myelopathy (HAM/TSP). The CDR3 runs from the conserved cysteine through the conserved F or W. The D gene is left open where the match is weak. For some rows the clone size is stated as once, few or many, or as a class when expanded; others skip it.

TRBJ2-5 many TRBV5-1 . TGCGCCAGCAGCCCTACAGGGTGGGAGACCCAGTACTTC CASSPTGWETQYF
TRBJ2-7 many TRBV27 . TGTGCCAGCAGTTTAAGGGCCGGTCATAGCTCCTACGAGCAGTACTTC CASSLRAGHSSYEQYF
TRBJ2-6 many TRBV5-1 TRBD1 TGCGCCAGCAGCCCGAAGGGGGCACCCGGGGCCAACGTCCTGACTTTC CASSPKGAPGANVLTF
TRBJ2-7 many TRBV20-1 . TGCAGTGCTAGTAAGCCAAGTCAGTACGAGCAGTACTTC CSASKPSQYEQYF
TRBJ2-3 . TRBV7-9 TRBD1 TGTGCCAGCAGCTTCCGACAGGGTACAGATACGCAGTATTTT CASSFRQGTDTQYF
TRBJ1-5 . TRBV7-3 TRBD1 TGTGCCAGCAGCTTACTCCGGACAGGGGAGCGCGATCAGCCCCAGCATTTT CASSLLRTGERDQPQHF
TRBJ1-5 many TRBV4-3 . TGCGCCAGCAGCCAAGAATGGGCAGGGGGCAATCAGCCCCAGCATTTT CASSQEWAGGNQPQHF
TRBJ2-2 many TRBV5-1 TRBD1 TGCGCCAGCAGCCTGGGACAGGGGGCCGGGGAGCTGTTTTTT CASSLGQGAGELFF
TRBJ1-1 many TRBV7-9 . TGTGCCAGCGTAGGGTATGGCACTGAAGCTTTCTTT CASVGYGTEAFF
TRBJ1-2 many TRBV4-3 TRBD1 TGCGCCAGCAGCCAAGAGAGAGGGACAGGGGCCGGCTACACCTTC CASSQERGTGAGYTF
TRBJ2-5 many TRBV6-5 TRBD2 TGTGCCAGCAGTTCGGGACTAGGGGGAGAGACCCAGTACTTC CASSSGLGGETQYF
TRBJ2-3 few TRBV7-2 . TGTGCCAGCAGCTTAGCGCACGGGGGCGGACCGAGCACAGATACGCAGTATTTT CASSLAHGGGPSTDTQYF
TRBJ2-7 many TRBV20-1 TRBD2 TGCAGTGCAACCCCTCGAAGCGGGGACGGCTCCTACGAGCAGTACTTC CSATPRSGDGSYEQYF
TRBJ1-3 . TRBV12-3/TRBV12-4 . TGTGCCAGCAGTTTACTGGAGGTCTATGGAAACACAATATATTTT CASSLLEVYGNTIYF
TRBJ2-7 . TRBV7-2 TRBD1 TGTGCCAGCAGCGGTAGGACAGGGAAACTCTACGAGCAGTACTTC CASSGRTGKLYEQYF
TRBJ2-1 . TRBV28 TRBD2 TGTGCCAGCAGTTCTTATAGCGGGGGTGGAGAGAAGCAGTTCTTC CASSSYSGGGEKQFF
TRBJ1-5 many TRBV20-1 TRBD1 TGCAGTGCTGAGGACAGGCGGGTCGGTCAGCCCCAGCATTTT CSAEDRRVGQPQHF
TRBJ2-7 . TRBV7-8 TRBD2 TGTGCCAGCAGCCCCCCCCCGGGACTAGCGGGGGGTTACTACGAGCAGTACTTC CASSPPPGLAGGYYEQYF
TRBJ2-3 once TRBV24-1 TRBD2 TGTGCCACCAGTGCGGTAGCGGGGTTCACAGATACGCAGTATTTT CATSAVAGFTDTQYF
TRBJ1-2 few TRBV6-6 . TGTGCCAGCAGTTACCAGGGTGATGAGGATGGCTACACCTTC CASSYQGDEDGYTF
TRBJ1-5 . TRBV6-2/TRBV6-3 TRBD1 TGTGCCAGCAGTTACGGGACAGGGGGAGGTAAGGACAATCAGCCCAAGCATTTT CASSYGTGGGKDNQPKHF
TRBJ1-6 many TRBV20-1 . TGCAGTGCTAGAGATTATGGATCACCCCTCCACTTT CSARDYGSPLHF
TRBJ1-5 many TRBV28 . TGTGCCAGCAGCTTAGGGAGTCAGCCCCAGCATTTT CASSLGSQPQHF
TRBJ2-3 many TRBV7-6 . TGTGCCAGCAGCTTAGAAAGAGGGTCCGATACGCAGTATTTT CASSLERGSDTQYF
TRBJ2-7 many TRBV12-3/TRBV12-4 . TGTGCCAGCAGTTTAGTGCTCGGGTCCCCACACTACGAGCAGTACTTC CASSLVLGSPHYEQYF
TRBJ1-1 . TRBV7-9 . TGTGCCAGCGGCGTGGTCGGTACTGAAGCTTTCTTT CASGVVGTEAFF
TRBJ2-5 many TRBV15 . TGTGCCACCAGCAGAGGAAGAGAGACCCAGTACTTC CATSRGRETQYF
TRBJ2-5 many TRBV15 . TGTGCCACCAGCACTCTTAGGGGGACCCAGTACTTC CATSTLRGTQYF
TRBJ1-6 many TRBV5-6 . TGTGCCAGCAGTAACCGGGGGCTGGGATCACCCCTCCACTTT CASSNRGLGSPLHF